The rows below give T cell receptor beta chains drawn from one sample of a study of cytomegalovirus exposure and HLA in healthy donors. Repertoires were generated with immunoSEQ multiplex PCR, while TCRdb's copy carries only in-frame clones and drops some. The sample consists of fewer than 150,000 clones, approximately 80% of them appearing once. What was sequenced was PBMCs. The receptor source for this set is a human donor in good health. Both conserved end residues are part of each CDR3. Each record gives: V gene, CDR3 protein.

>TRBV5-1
CASSLDRSSYNEQFF
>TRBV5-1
CASRGGGGAGNEKLFF
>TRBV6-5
CASSYSSGDPYNEQFF
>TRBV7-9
CASSLTGRNEQYF
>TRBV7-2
CAISQGPSSNQPQHF
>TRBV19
CASSRTGTILVYEQYF
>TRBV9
CASSGPGQGRFYGYTF
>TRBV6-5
CASSYSLGRAQETQYF
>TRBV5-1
CASSSTRGAGAVNYGYTF
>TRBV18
CASSPLGGQETQYF
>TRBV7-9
CASRIQGAENSPLHF
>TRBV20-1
CSARGLGTHTF
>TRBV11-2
CASRGAASREQYF
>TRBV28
CASSLTGRDEQYF
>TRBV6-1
CASKERGDTDTQYF
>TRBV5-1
CASSLARGSAETQYF
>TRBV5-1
CASSLDRSYEQYF
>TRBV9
CASSGLGGQETQYF
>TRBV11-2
CASSLQGEDEAFF
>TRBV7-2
CASSLQGAAAYEQYF
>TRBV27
CASHTTGTSGRALTGVLFF
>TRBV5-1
CASSSFASGSYGSDTQYF
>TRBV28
CASSLSLLDSNQPQHF
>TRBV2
CASIGQGKGYGYTF
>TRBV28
CASAGTETNTGELFF
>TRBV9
CASSVATTSGYEQYF